This TCR beta chain was recovered during a study of beta chain features in type 1 diabetes (dated by TCRdb to 2016 to 2019). In terms of the full investigation: Patients and healthy donors did not differ in mean age, gender distribution, total cell number or subset yield. Across all samples, 90 million to 130 million sorted cells were examined, and cell number per subset correlated strongly with RNA yield. In the study, TCRB repertoires of sorted circulating CD4+ T cell subsets from recently diagnosed type 1 diabetes patients were compared with those of matched healthy donors. Regulatory and stem cell-like memory subsets were obtained from only 8 patients and about eight healthy donors, while naive and central memory subsets were obtained from all 30 or so donors.

Each donor gave one peripheral blood draw, roughly 110 mL on average, collected into heparinised tubes. A BD FACSAria II was used to sort naive, central memory, regulatory and stem cell-like memory CD4+ T cells with a panel that included CD45RO, CCR7, CD25, CD127, CD95 and CD27. All sorted populations exceeded 95% purity. PBMCs were isolated right away by Lymphoprep density gradient centrifugation and were stained directly, without culture. Samples were stained and sorted in pairs, with one healthy donor and one patient per experiment, so that batch effects were minimized. All of the isolated RNA was reverse transcribed with the High Capacity cDNA Reverse Transcription Kit, so expressed TCRB transcripts were sequenced. Deep immunoSEQ sequencing was applied to naive, central memory and regulatory T cell samples, giving an average of roughly 3.5 million total reads per sample. After sorted cells were lysed in RLT buffer, RNA was extracted with DNase-treated RNeasy Micro or Mini kits, with the choice depending on cell number. Each cell subset was processed separately to prevent cross-contamination, with patient and healthy donor samples processed together. Using the immunoSEQ multiplex PCR, TCRB sequences were amplified from cDNA into 87-bp fragments spanning the CDR3 region. The amplicons were sequenced using the Illumina HiSeq platform. In the source study's methods: Synthetic template baselines were used to correct PCR bias computationally, reads within Hamming distance 2 were collapsed, and singletons that could not be merged were discarded. By aligning reads against IMGT, V, D and J genes, CDR3 length, and insertions or deletions at six rearrangement sites were assigned. Within each subset, clonotype counts were normalized to sorted cell number, after which true diversity and Gini coefficients were computed with the tcR R package. The overlap coefficient, calculated on TCRB nucleotide sequences, was used to measure repertoire sharing. TCRdb provides this immuneACCESS table in a form limited to in-frame rearrangements. Some clones are lacking; in checked studies, under half of them reflect an unresolved V gene, and why the rest are absent is not known. Clone size and V and J calls were adopted from that table, with D and trimming inferred from the DNA. The sample table contains 300,000 to 400,000 clones; only one count was recorded for around 9.6% of them. About 0.6% of the sample goes to the ten largest clones.

Broad study findings and their caveats: Fewer insertions and more nucleotide deletions at VDJ recombination sites were observed in patients with type 1 diabetes, implying thymic rearrangement abnormalities. Shorter templates might have been favored by PCR, but patient and control samples were amplified and corrected together, so both groups would have been affected equally by any skew. In all four CD4+ subsets, TCRB CDR3 length was moderately but significantly shorter in type 1 diabetes patients. Naive, central memory and regulatory TCRB repertoires appeared to be more alike among patients than among healthy donors. HLA sub-analyses involved small numbers of individuals, so any influence of HLA type on TCRB rearrangement remained unresolved. Sequencing cDNA rather than genomic DNA could over-represent highly expressing activated cells, although activation and CD3 levels did not differ between groups.

The CDR3 sequence holds 12 residues, the cysteine and phenylalanine included. Only CDR3 DNA is held: 36 bases, read in frame from base 1. Looking up the germline V gene yields CDR1 SGHTA and CDR2 FQGTGA. V loses 5 bases, J loses 12 bases, and the germline ends lie 14 bases apart. Concerning this clone itself: Its antigen remains unidentified. Since a far larger clone is one base different, this is likely a read error. Other DNA sequences of this sample code for an identical CDR3.

Recombination connected TRBV7-3 to TRBJ2-1, with the D segment identity uncertain. The clonotype comes from a man aged 30-40 years with type 1 diabetes. The specimen sequenced was central memory CD4+ T cells from blood. CDR3 loop: CASSQEMSAQFF. DNA sequence: TGTGCCAGCAGCCAAGAGATGAGCGCGCAGTTCTTC.